This is a list of T cell receptor beta chains from one sample in a study of prognosis after radiotherapy for stage I lung cancer. TCRdb reanalysed the multiplex PCR reads using MiXCR and keeps one entry per CDR3 protein. The table records around 26,000 distinct CDR3 sequences, about 30% of them present only once. The material was PBMCs, obtained before or after stereotactic body radiation therapy (not recorded which). These receptors were obtained from a donor over 45 with non-small cell lung cancer. Each CDR3 is given with its conserved first and last residue. The D gene is left open where the match is weak. Clone size, where shown, is once, few, many, or a class for clones that have expanded.

v_gene	len	abundance	j_gene	d_gene	CDR3aa	CDR3nt
TRBV5-1	15	many	TRBJ1-1	NA	CASSSSSFLGSEAFF	TGCGCCAGCAGTTCCTCCTCTTTCCTAGGGTCTGAAGCTTTCTTT
TRBV10-3	17	NA	TRBJ2-7	TRBD2	CAISGPLGRETPYDHYF	TGTGCCATCAGTGGTCCTCTGGGGAGGGAAACCCCCTACGATCATTACTTC
TRBV6-2/TRBV6-3	16	NA	TRBJ2-1	TRBD2	CASSEESSGIYNEQFF	TGTGCCAGCAGTGAAGAGTCTAGCGGGATCTACAATGAGCAGTTCTTC
TRBV18	13	medium-sized	TRBJ2-7	NA	CASSPRVADEQYF	TGTGCCAGCTCACCAAGGGTGGCTGACGAGCAGTACTTC
TRBV6-5	15	NA	TRBJ1-3	NA	CASSYCGNSGNTIYF	TGTGCCAGCAGTTACTGCGGGAACTCTGGAAACACCATATATTTT
TRBV9	16	NA	TRBJ2-1	TRBD1	CASSVDPVQGWNEHFF	TGTGCCAGCAGCGTAGATCCGGTACAGGGGTGGAATGAGCACTTCTTC
TRBV20-1	11	many	TRBJ2-5	NA	CSARGVETQYF	TGCAGTGCTAGGGGGGTGGAGACCCAGTACTTC
TRBV2	12	many	TRBJ2-1	NA	CASNGGGDEQFF	TGTGCCAGCAACGGTGGGGGCGATGAGCAGTTCTTC
TRBV5-1	16	many	TRBJ1-3	TRBD1	CASSLFPGGDGNTIYF	TGCGCCAGCAGCTTGTTCCCAGGGGGGGATGGAAACACCATATATTTT
TRBV2	14	NA	TRBJ2-3	NA	CASGEAGRADTQYF	TGTGCCAGTGGTGAGGCAGGACGGGCAGATACGCAGTATTTT
TRBV15	15	many	TRBJ1-1	NA	CATSRDSAGNTEAFF	TGTGCCACCAGCAGAGATTCGGCCGGGAACACTGAAGCTTTCTTT
TRBV5-1	12	many	TRBJ2-7	NA	CASSFPEGEQYF	TGCGCCAGCAGCTTCCCGGAGGGCGAGCAGTACTTC
TRBV12-3/TRBV12-4	15	NA	TRBJ1-5	NA	CASSLEQGFGQPQHF	TGTGCCAGCAGTCTCGAACAGGGTTTTGGTCAGCCCCAGCATTTT